Below, one T cell receptor beta chain is given with its context. The antigen this receptor binds is unknown. No much larger clone exists at a distance of one base, and base qualities are not known. The data were taken from a study of cytomegalovirus exposure and HLA in healthy donors (dated by TCRdb to the late 2010s). Background on the whole study: An earlier analysis of roughly 570 of the donors reported about 300 Gb of sequence data and approximately 120 million unique TCR beta sequences obtained from around 180 million T cells. A later analysis re-examined previously published TCR beta repertoires from 600 to 700 donors and added high-resolution HLA genotyping to investigate patterns of TCR occurrence. Typing coverage differed by locus: A, B, C, DRB1 and DQB1 were typed in roughly 620-630 donors, DQA1 in roughly 510, DPA1 in over 600, and DPB1 in 400 to 480. Across under 500 genotyped donors of the cohort, an average of about 200,000 unique TCR beta nucleotide sequences per donor were sequenced, and roughly 17% of those sequences were non-productive. Every discovery cohort repertoire had been produced on one sequencing platform. The genetic ancestry cluster associated with self-reported Caucasian donors included 70% to 85% of the 398 genotyped donors. The T cell repertoires of 666 subjects were profiled by immunosequencing and related to cytomegalovirus serostatus. Because of strong linkage in the cohort, roughly five DR-DQ haplotypes were treated as single units for association and clustering. In an earlier analysis of 500 to 650 of the donors, high-throughput TCR beta sequencing was used to judge whether each TCR beta V gene segment behaved as functional or pseudogenic. To predict cytomegalovirus infection status, the study brought together high-throughput TCR immunosequencing, statistical association of individual TCRs with disease status, and machine learning. Roughly 300 gigabases of sequencing data and approximately 91 million unique TCR sequences made up an early release that covered 640 HLA-typed donors. In the later analysis, no new phenotypic data were used to find candidate immune exposures; instead, reliance was placed on TCR beta sequences and their occurrence across donors. Alongside the repertoire data, information on donor age, sex, ethnicity and CMV serostatus was compiled. In a later genetic analysis, genome-wide SNP genotypes for about 60% of the 666 donors were used, and that subset was treated as a discovery cohort. HLA typing included class I and class II loci at four-digit resolution. A separate validation cohort of roughly 120 different subjects was used in addition to the approximately 610-subject first cohort. The study was designed to test whether signatures of past pathogen exposure could be identified by cataloging public T cell receptors.

Library preparation was by the immunoSEQ multiplex PCR assay. A mixture of 60 forward primers for TCR Vbeta segments and 13 reverse primers for TCR Jbeta segments was used in the multiplex PCR. The CDR3 region of rearranged TCR beta genes was amplified from genomic DNA by a multiplex PCR assay. The amplified TCR beta libraries were sequenced on the Illumina HiSeq System as 87-base-pair reads. For the original study's pipeline: Across the 500 to 750 repertoires, a later analysis counted about 81 million unique TCR beta chains, around 11 million of which were shared by at least two donors. A nearest-neighbor algorithm error-corrected the raw reads and collapsed the reads into unique sequences, merging closely related sequences to remove PCR and sequencing errors. CDR3 sequences were aligned to IMGT reference sequences to assign V, D and J gene segments. For a sequence to be retained, at least a six-nucleotide match to both a V gene segment and a J gene segment was required. A rearrangement counted as productive if the CDR3 had no stop codons and remained in frame with V and J, and every other rearrangement counted as non-productive. CDR3 was defined by IMGT convention, running from the second conserved V-encoded cysteine to the conserved J-encoded phenylalanine. The earlier analysis of approximately 500 of the donors excluded sequences that lacked an unambiguous match to a single V gene segment. In an earlier analysis of approximately 500 of the donors, a V segment was called functional when productive rearrangements were above 56.7%, and segregating when the standard deviation between donors exceeded 5%. A statistical classification framework was built for diagnosing cytomegalovirus status from the catalog of TCR beta chain sequences. In a later analysis, V and J genes were assigned by comparing TCR nucleotide sequences against IMGT/GENE-DB human TR gene sequences. The TCRdist pipeline was used in a later analysis to assign CDR3 sequences and most-parsimonious VDJ recombination scenarios. In a later analysis, each TCR beta chain was defined by its CDR3 amino acid sequence together with its V-gene family, and reads lacking a unique V-gene family were excluded. As a way to deal with suspected cross-contamination and a sequencing artifact, a later analysis dropped roughly 600 nucleotide sequences that were highly shared and had low generation probability. For each public chain, a later analysis derived a clonal expansion index from normalized ranks of inferred template counts within each repertoire. In a later analysis, generation probabilities were computed with a VDJ recombination model fitted to out-of-frame rearrangements, and the resulting probabilities were checked against IGoR. Hypergeometric tests were used in a later analysis to score TCR-TCR, TCR-HLA and TCR-CMV co-occurrence, with a repertoire-size bias correction applied to the TCR pairs. To estimate false discovery rates, a later analysis permuted the HLA or CMV assignments 20 times. In a later analysis, co-occurring TCRs were grouped with DBSCAN, and TCRdist sequence similarity was added when clustering was performed within HLA-allele-positive subsets. Repertoires with fewer than 30,000 or more than 120,000 public chains, plus five repertoires with anomalous nucleotide sharing, were excluded from co-occurrence clustering. The source is immuneACCESS, and TCRdb retained only in-frame sequences with V and J called. Part of the clones is not carried over; for the studies checked, unresolved V genes explain less than half of this, and the remainder is unexplained. V and J calls and clone size are those listed in that table; D and trimming were worked out from the DNA. The sample table holds 140,000 to 150,000 clones, of which approximately 68% were seen once. The top ten constitute approximately 4.3% of the sample.

The cohort was made up of about 670 healthy bone marrow donors. All cohort members were sampled while nominally healthy, although unrecorded immune exposures were likely present. The donor was CMV seronegative and belonged to the group of under 400 seronegative cohort members. Each donor provided a peripheral blood sample, and peripheral blood mononuclear cells were used for TCR beta sequencing. Genomic DNA was extracted from the blood cell samples with the Qiagen DNeasy Blood Extraction Kit. Study-wide conclusions, independent of this receptor: When HLA alleles, especially DR and DQ, strongly co-occurred, attributing TCR associations to individual alleles was difficult. Linkage disequilibrium might explain the correlated functional status among segregating V segments, but an unknown experimental factor could not be excluded. Several of the top co-occurrence clusters appeared to be linked to parvovirus B19, influenza, CMV and Epstein-Barr virus, according to a later analysis. Because some donors lacked HLA typing at each locus, the association tests relied only on the typed subset. A later analysis associated roughly 17,000 TCR beta sequences with specific HLA alleles at a false discovery rate of 0.05. The study listed 150 to 200 TCR beta chains as associated with cytomegalovirus. A few of the identified cytomegalovirus-associated TCR beta chains were confirmed in vitro to be specific for cytomegalovirus antigens. Sequencing depth was assumed to be roughly uniform across donors in the presence/absence analyses, though that assumption may not hold. In both the original and validation cohorts, the classifier was reported to diagnose cytomegalovirus status with high specificity and sensitivity. In a later analysis, the rate of TCR association differed among HLA loci, with DRB1 alleles having the most associated TCRs and HLA-C alleles having the fewest. Because counts were too low, some 17 rarely observed V segments, including chromosome 9 orphons, were excluded from the earlier analysis of several hundred of the donors. The only immune exposure information available for the cohort was CMV serostatus. In a later genetic analysis, fewer N-insertions in productive TCRs were reported among donors in an Asian-associated ancestry cluster than the roughly 640-donor mean. In a later analysis, most CMV-associated TCR beta chains were found to appear HLA-restricted, with HLA associations seemingly driven largely by CMV exposure. An earlier analysis of approximately 530 of the donors showed that most TCR beta V segments appeared in productive rearrangements either about 87% or about 30% of the time, which broadly matched IMGT annotations. The cohort was sequenced for TCR beta chains only, and without alpha or paired-chain data the features that could be detected were limited. In a later analysis, HLA-associated TCR beta chains showed more clonal expansion and lower generation probabilities than non-associated chains that were equally common. According to the authors, the approach could potentially be generalized to other disease states and immunological phenotypes. Across donors, most TCR sequences were observed very rarely, whereas some public TCRs were present in many individuals. A further reported finding was that TCR beta sequences accurately predicted the HLA-A and HLA-B alleles for most subjects in the first cohort. V-gene and J-gene trimming of TCR beta chains was associated with a missense DCLRE1C variant in a later genetic analysis, and the association was replicated in an independent cohort. A group of highly shared sequence variants was considered likely to be a technical artifact of the sequencing pipeline.

Sequencing input: PBMCs. The sequence was obtained from a man aged 60 to 69 in good health and CMV-seronegative.

The DNA sequence follows: TGTGCCAGCTCACCACAGGGCCAGGGGCCCGATGGCTACACCTTC. It is translated as CASSPQGQGPDGYTF. The chain was built from TRBV18 and TRBJ1-2; the D region possibly corresponds to TRBD1 (6 bases align). From the cysteine through the phenylalanine, the CDR3 covers 15 amino acids. Kept here is only the CDR3 DNA, which spans 45 bases and is read in frame from base 1. V was cut back by 1 base and J by 6 bases, leaving a gap of 15 bases between them. CDR1 and CDR2, looked up from the germline V gene, are KGHSH and LQKENI. Extended through the reference TRBV18 and TRBJ1-2 proteins, this CDR3 yields the full variable domain: NAGVMQNPRHLVRRRGQEARLRCSPMKGHSHVYWYRQLPEEGLKFMVYLQKENIIDESGMPKERFSAEFPKEGPSILRIQQVVRGDSAAYFCASSPQGQGPDGYTFGSGTRLTVV.